The TCR beta chain under discussion was sequenced for a study of cytomegalovirus exposure and HLA in healthy donors (dated by TCRdb to about 2017). Turning to the overall study: An earlier analysis of some 600 of the donors reported approximately 280 Gb of sequence data and 90 million to 120 million unique TCR beta sequences obtained from around 170 million T cells. Around 320 gigabases of sequencing data and roughly 90 million unique TCR sequences were included in an early release covering about 700 HLA-typed donors. The genetic ancestry cluster associated with self-reported Caucasian donors included roughly 84% of the roughly 360 genotyped donors. The aim of the study was to test whether cataloging public T cell receptors could identify signatures of past pathogen exposure. The study used immunosequencing to profile the T cell repertoires of 600 to 850 subjects and linked those repertoires to cytomegalovirus serostatus. In addition to the first cohort of 666 subjects, a separate validation cohort of approximately 130 different subjects was used. To predict cytomegalovirus infection status, the study combined high-throughput TCR immunosequencing, statistical association of individual TCRs with disease status, and machine learning. In a later analysis, previously published TCR beta repertoires from hundreds of donors were re-analyzed and high-resolution HLA genotyping was added so that TCR occurrence patterns could be studied. The later analysis used no new phenotypic data to find candidate immune exposures, relying instead on TCR beta sequences and their occurrence across donors. An earlier analysis of about 620 of the donors applied high-throughput TCR beta sequencing to assess whether each TCR beta V gene segment acted as functional or pseudogenic. Donor age, sex, ethnicity and CMV serostatus were compiled together with the repertoire data. A later genetic analysis used genome-wide SNP genotypes for about three fifths of the 666 donors, treating that subset as a discovery cohort. Every discovery cohort repertoire had been produced on one sequencing platform. Both class I and class II loci were covered by HLA typing, at four-digit resolution. Typing coverage differed by locus: A, B, C, DRB1 and DQB1 were typed in about 629-630 donors, DQA1 in about 500, DPA1 in nearly 610, and DPB1 in approximately 450. About 5 DR-DQ haplotypes were handled as single units for association and clustering, since linkage in the cohort was strong. On average, approximately 250,000 unique TCR beta nucleotide sequences were sequenced per donor among 350 to 400 genotyped donors of the cohort, with 15% to 20% of those sequences being non-productive.

The library came from the immunoSEQ multiplex PCR assay. The multiplex PCR relied on a mix of 60 forward primers for TCR Vbeta segments and 13 reverse primers for TCR Jbeta segments. The CDR3 region of rearranged TCR beta genes was amplified from genomic DNA by a multiplex PCR assay. The amplified TCR beta libraries were sequenced on the Illumina HiSeq System as 87-base-pair reads. From the authors' description of their analysis: Across the 600 to 700 repertoires, a later analysis counted approximately 83 million unique TCR beta chains, about 10 million of which were shared by at least two donors. Raw reads were error-corrected and collapsed into unique sequences with a nearest-neighbor algorithm that merged closely related sequences to remove PCR and sequencing errors. CDR3 sequences were aligned to IMGT reference sequences to assign V, D and J gene segments. For a sequence to be retained, a match of at least six nucleotides to both a V gene segment and a J gene segment was required. A rearrangement counted as productive if the CDR3 had no stop codons and remained in frame with V and J, and every other rearrangement counted as non-productive. Following IMGT convention, CDR3 was defined as the stretch from the second conserved V-encoded cysteine up to the conserved J-encoded phenylalanine. The earlier analysis of some 550 of the donors excluded any sequence lacking an unambiguous match to a single V gene segment. In an earlier analysis of approximately 610 of the donors, V segments were called functional above 56.7% productive rearrangements and were called segregating when the between-donor standard deviation exceeded 5%. A statistical classification framework was built to diagnose cytomegalovirus status from the catalog of TCR beta chain sequences. A later analysis assigned V and J genes by comparing TCR nucleotide sequences with IMGT/GENE-DB human TR gene sequences. Using the TCRdist pipeline, a later analysis assigned CDR3 sequences along with most-parsimonious VDJ recombination scenarios. In a later analysis, every TCR beta chain was defined by the combination of its CDR3 amino acid sequence and its V-gene family, and reads without a unique V-gene family were dropped. As a way to deal with suspected cross-contamination and a sequencing artifact, a later analysis dropped nearly 600 nucleotide sequences that were highly shared and had low generation probability. In a later analysis, a clonal expansion index was calculated for each public chain from normalized within-repertoire ranks of inferred template counts. A later analysis computed generation probabilities with a VDJ recombination model fitted to out-of-frame rearrangements, and checked the results against IGoR. Hypergeometric tests were used in a later analysis to score TCR-TCR, TCR-HLA and TCR-CMV co-occurrence, with a repertoire-size bias correction applied to the TCR pairs. A later analysis estimated false discovery rates by permuting HLA or CMV assignments 20 times. A later analysis grouped co-occurring TCRs with DBSCAN, adding TCRdist sequence similarity when clustering within HLA-allele-positive subsets. Repertoires with fewer than 30,000 or more than 120,000 public chains, plus five repertoires with anomalous nucleotide sharing, were excluded from co-occurrence clustering. Sourced from immuneACCESS, this table was stored by TCRdb with only in-frame sequences that have V and J called. A share of the clones is absent; for the studies checked, an unresolved V gene accounts for under half, and the remainder has no known explanation. D and trimming were read from the DNA, whereas the V and J calls and clone size are those reported in that table. Counted in this sample were 60,000 to 85,000 clones; over 70% of them appeared once. Jointly, the top ten make up about 10% of the sample.

The study at large found these results: Presence/absence analyses assumed roughly uniform sequencing depth across donors, an assumption that may not hold. While some public TCRs were present in many individuals, most TCR sequences turned up only very rarely across donors. Specific HLA alleles were associated with 15,000 to 20,000 TCR beta sequences at a false discovery rate of 0.05 in a later analysis. A further reported finding was that TCR beta sequences accurately predicted the HLA-A and HLA-B alleles for most subjects in the first cohort. In both the original and validation cohorts, the classifier was reported to diagnose cytomegalovirus status with high specificity and sensitivity. A later genetic analysis reported fewer N-insertions in productive TCRs among donors in an Asian-associated ancestry cluster than the roughly 700-donor mean. Strong co-occurrence of HLA alleles, especially DR and DQ, made assigning TCR associations to individual alleles difficult. The only immune exposure information available for the cohort was CMV serostatus. Some IMGT-functional V segments, including TRBV6-2 and TRBV6-3, could not be told apart with the 87-base-pair reads, so those segments were excluded. A later analysis reported that several top co-occurrence clusters appeared linked to parvovirus B19, influenza, CMV and Epstein-Barr virus. In an earlier analysis of more than 500 of the donors, most TCR beta V segments appeared in productive rearrangements about 90% or about 30% of the time, broadly matching IMGT annotations. A later analysis found that TCR association rates varied across HLA loci, with DRB1 alleles showing the most associated TCRs and HLA-C alleles the fewest. The study listed 150 to 200 TCR beta chains as associated with cytomegalovirus. According to a later analysis, most CMV-associated TCR beta chains appeared to be HLA-restricted, and the HLA associations seemed to be driven largely by CMV exposure. Because counts were too low, roughly 17 rarely observed V segments, including chromosome 9 orphons, were left out of the earlier analysis of a few hundred of the donors. A cluster of highly shared sequence variants was judged likely to represent a technical artifact of the sequencing pipeline. Only TCR beta chains were sequenced in this cohort, and the absence of alpha or paired-chain data limited detectable features. A few of the identified cytomegalovirus-associated TCR beta chains were confirmed in vitro to be specific for cytomegalovirus antigens. Because some donors lacked HLA typing at each locus, the association tests relied only on the typed subset. In a later genetic analysis, a missense DCLRE1C variant was associated with V-gene and J-gene trimming of TCR beta chains, and the association was replicated in an independent cohort. It was suggested by the authors that the approach could potentially be generalized to other disease states and immunological phenotypes. In a later analysis, HLA-associated TCR beta chains showed more clonal expansion and lower generation probabilities than non-associated chains that were equally common. Correlated functional status among segregating V segments might be attributable to linkage disequilibrium, but an unknown experimental factor could not be ruled out.

In total, approximately 690 healthy bone marrow donors made up the cohort. At the time of sampling, every cohort member was nominally healthy, though immune exposures that went unrecorded were likely present. Of the 700 or so cohort members, nearly 300 had a positive CMV serostatus and 350 to 450 had a negative one, while no CMV serostatus was recorded for the donor. Every donor gave a peripheral blood sample, and the peripheral blood mononuclear cells from that sample were used for TCR beta sequencing. The Qiagen DNeasy Blood Extraction Kit was used to extract genomic DNA from the blood cell samples. This clone has a handful of counts. The clone's antigen remains unknown. No base quality information exists; no much larger clone differs at one position. V is pruned by 6 bases and J by 5 bases, leaving 6 bases of the junction without a gene match. CDR1 SGHAT and CDR2 FQNNGV were looked up in the germline V gene. The CDR3 goes from the cysteine to the phenylalanine over 14 residues. CDR3 DNA only is kept here, 42 bases in frame from base 1.

This sequence uses TRBV11-2 and TRBJ2-5; 10 middle bases align to TRBD1. The source of this sequence is a human donor in good health. The sample comprised PBMCs. The DNA sequence is TGTGCCAGCAGGTCCTGGGACAGGGGCGAGACCCAGTACTTC. This gives the protein CASRSWDRGETQYF.